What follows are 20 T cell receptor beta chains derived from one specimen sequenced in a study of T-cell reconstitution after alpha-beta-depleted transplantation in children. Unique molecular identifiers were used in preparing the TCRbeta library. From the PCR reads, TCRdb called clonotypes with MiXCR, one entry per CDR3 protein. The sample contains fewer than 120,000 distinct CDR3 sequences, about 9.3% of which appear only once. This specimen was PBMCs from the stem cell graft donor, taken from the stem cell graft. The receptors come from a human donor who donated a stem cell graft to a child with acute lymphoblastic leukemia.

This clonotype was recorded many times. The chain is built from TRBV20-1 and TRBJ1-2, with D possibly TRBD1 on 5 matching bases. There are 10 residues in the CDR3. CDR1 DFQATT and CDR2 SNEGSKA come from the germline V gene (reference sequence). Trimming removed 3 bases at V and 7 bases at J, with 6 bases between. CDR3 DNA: TGCAGTGCTAGGGGGGGTGGCTACACCTTC. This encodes CSARGGGYTF.

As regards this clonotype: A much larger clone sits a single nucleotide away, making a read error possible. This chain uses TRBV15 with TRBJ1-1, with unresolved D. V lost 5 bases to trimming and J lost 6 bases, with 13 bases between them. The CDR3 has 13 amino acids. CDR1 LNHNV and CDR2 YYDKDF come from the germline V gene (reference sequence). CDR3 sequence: CATSPHREAEAFF. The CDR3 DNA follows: TGTGCCACCAGCCCCCATCGGGAGGCTGAAGCTTTCTTT.

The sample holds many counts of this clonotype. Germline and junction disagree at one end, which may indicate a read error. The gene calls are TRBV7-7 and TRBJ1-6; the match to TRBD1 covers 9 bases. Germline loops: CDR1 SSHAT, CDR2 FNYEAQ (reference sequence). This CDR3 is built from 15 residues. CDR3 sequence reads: CASSSSTGQGSPLHF. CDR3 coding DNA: TGTGCTAGCAGCTCCTCTACGGGACAGGGTTCACCCCTCCACTTT.

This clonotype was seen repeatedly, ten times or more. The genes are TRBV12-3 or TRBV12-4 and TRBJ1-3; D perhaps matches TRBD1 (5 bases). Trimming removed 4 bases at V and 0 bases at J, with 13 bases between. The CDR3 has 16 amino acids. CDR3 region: CASSSRRGGSGNTIYF. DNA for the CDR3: TGTGCCAGCAGTTCGCGCCGGGGGGGCTCTGGAAACACCATATATTTT.

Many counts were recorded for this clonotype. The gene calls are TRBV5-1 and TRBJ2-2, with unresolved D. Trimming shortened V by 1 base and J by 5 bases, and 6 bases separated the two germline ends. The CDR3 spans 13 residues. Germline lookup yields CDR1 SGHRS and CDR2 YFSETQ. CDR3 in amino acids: CASSLSQTGELFF. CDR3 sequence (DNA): TGCGCCAGCAGCTTGAGCCAAACCGGGGAGCTGTTTTTT.

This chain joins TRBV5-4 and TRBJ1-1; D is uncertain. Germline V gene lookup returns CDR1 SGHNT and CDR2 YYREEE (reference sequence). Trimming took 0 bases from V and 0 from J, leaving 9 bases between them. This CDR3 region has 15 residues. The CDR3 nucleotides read TGTGCCAGCAGCTTGGGCGGGAAGTTGAACACTGAAGCTTTCTTT. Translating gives CASSLGGKLNTEAFF. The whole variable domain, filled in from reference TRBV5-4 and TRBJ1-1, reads ETGVTQSPTHLIKTRGQQVTLRCSSQSGHNTVSWYQQALGQGPQFIFQYYREEENGRGNFPPRFSGLQFPNYSSELNVNALELDDSALYLCASSLGGKLNTEAFFGQGTRLTVV.

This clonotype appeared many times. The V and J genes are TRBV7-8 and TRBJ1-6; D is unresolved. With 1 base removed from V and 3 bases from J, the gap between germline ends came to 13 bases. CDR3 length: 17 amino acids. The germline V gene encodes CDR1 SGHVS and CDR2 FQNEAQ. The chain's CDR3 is CASSLVPDSGYNSPLHF. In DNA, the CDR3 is TGTGCCAGCAGCTTAGTCCCCGACTCAGGCTATAATTCACCCCTCCACTTT.

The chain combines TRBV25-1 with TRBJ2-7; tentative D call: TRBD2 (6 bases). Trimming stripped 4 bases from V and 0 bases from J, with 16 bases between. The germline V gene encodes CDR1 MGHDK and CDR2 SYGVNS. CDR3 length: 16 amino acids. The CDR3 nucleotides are TGTGCCAGCAGTGCGGGAGAAGGGGTCCTCTCCTACGAGCAGTACTTC. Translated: CASSAGEGVLSYEQYF.

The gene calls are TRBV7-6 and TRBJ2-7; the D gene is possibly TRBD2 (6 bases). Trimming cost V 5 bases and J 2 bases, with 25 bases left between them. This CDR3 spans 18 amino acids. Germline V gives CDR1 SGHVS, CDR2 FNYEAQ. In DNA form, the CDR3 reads TGTGCCAGCAGCCACTCCCCTGTCTTGGCGGGGAGAACCTACGAGCAGTACTTC. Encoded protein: CASSHSPVLAGRTYEQYF.

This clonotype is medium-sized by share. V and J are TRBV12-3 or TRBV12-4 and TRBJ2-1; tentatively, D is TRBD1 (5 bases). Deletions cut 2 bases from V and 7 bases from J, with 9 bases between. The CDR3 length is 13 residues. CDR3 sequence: CASSLNRWNEQFF. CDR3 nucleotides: TGTGCCAGCAGTTTAAACAGGTGGAATGAGCAGTTCTTC.

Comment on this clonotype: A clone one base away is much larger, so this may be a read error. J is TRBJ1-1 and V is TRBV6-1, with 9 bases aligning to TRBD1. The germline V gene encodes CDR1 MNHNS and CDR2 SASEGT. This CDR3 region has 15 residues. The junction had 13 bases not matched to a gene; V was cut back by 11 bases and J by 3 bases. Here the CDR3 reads CAGKLQGARDTEAFF. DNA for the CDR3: TGTGCCGGCAAATTACAGGGGGCGCGAGACACTGAAGCTTTCTTT.

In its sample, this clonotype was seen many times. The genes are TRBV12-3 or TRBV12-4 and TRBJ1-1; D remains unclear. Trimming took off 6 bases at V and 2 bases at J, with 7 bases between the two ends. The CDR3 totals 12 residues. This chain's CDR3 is CASRLTNTEAFF. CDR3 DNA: TGTGCCAGCAGGCTTACCAACACTGAAGCTTTCTTT.

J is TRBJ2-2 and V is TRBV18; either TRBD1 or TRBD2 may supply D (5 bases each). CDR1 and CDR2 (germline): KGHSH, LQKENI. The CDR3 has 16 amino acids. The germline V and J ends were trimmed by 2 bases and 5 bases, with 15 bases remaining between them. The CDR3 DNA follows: TGTGCCAGCTCACCAACGGACAAGAGGGGAACCGGGGAGCTGTTTTTT. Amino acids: CASSPTDKRGTGELFF.

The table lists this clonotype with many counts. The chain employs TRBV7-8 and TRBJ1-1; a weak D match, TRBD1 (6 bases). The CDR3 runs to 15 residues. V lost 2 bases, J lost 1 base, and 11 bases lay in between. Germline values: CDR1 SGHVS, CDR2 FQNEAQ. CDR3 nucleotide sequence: TGTGCCAGCAGCTTAATGGGGGGCGCGAACACTGAAGCTTTCTTT. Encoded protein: CASSLMGGANTEAFF.

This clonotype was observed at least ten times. In DNA, the CDR3 is TGCAGTGCCACAACAGGGGCAGCTAGGAACACTGAAGCTTTCTTT. Translating it yields CSATTGAARNTEAFF. The chain employs TRBV20-1 and TRBJ1-1; 7 bases map to TRBD1. The CDR3 contains 15 residues. Germline lookup yields CDR1 DFQATT and CDR2 SNEGSKA (reference sequence). With 6 bases clipped from V and 1 base from J, the junction kept 11 bases outside the gene matches.

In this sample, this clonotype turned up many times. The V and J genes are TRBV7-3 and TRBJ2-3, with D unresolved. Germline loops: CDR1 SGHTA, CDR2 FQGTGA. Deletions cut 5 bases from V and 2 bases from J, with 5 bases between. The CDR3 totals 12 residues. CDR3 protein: CASSDDTDTQYF. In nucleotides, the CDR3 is TGTGCCAGCAGCGATGACACAGATACGCAGTATTTT.

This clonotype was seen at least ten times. DNA for the CDR3: TGCGCCAGCAGCCCCGGGTCAAGAGACACCTATGGCTACACCTTC. Its translation is CASSPGSRDTYGYTF. The chain has TRBV5-1 and TRBJ1-2; D gene uncertain. The CDR3 is 15 residues long. V was trimmed by 4 bases and J by 4 bases, leaving 17 bases between them. Per germline, CDR1 SGHRS and CDR2 YFSETQ.

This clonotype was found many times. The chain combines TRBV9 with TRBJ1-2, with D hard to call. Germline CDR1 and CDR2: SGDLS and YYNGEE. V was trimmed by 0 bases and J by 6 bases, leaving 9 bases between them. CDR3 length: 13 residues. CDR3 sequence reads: CASSVDETHGYTF. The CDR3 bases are TGTGCCAGCAGCGTAGATGAGACTCATGGCTACACCTTC.

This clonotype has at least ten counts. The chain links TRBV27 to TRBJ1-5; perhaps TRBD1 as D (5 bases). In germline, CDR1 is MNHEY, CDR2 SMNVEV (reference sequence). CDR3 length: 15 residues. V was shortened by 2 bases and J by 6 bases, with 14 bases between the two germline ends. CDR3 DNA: TGTGCCAGCAGTTTACGAGGCAGGGCGACTCAGCCCCAGCATTTT. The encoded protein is CASSLRGRATQPQHF.

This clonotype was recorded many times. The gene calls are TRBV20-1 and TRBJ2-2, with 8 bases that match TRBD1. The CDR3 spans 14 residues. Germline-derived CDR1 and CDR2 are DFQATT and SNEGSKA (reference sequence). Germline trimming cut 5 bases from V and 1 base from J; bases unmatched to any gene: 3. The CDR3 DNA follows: TGCAGTGCTTCCGGGACAGGGAACACCGGGGAGCTGTTTTTT. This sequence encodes CSASGTGNTGELFF.